The 20 T cell receptor beta chains below were found in one sample sequenced in a study of T cells in Graves' hyperthyroidism and ophthalmopathy. RNA transcripts gave rise to amplified TCR beta CDR3 regions. Initially, a first-round RT-PCR of the TCR CDR3 employed the HTBI primer set. Each CDR3 protein gets one entry after TCRdb re-called the multiplex PCR reads with MiXCR. The table has a few hundred thousand distinct CDR3 sequences, around 16% seen once. Sequences were obtained from blood. These receptors were taken from a woman between 40 and 50 years old with Graves' ophthalmopathy.

This clonotype was picked up many times. This chain links TRBV2 with TRBJ2-1; 14 bases align to TRBD2. Trimming at V came to 6 bases and at J to 6 bases, leaving 4 bases not matched to a gene. The CDR3 runs 15 residues. The germline gives CDR1 SNHLY, CDR2 FYNNEI. The CDR3: CASSETSGRANEQFF. DNA for the CDR3: TGTGCCAGCAGCGAGACTAGCGGGAGGGCCAATGAGCAGTTCTTC. Looking up the rest from reference TRBV2 and TRBJ2-1 gives the full variable domain: EPEVTQTPSHQVTQMGQEVILRCVPISNHLYFYWYRQILGQKVEFLVSFYNNEISEKSEIFDDQFSVERPDGSNFTLKIRSTKLEDSAMYFCASSETSGRANEQFFGPGTRLTVL.

This clonotype appeared many times. The rearrangement joins TRBV5-1 to TRBJ2-7, with D tentatively TRBD1 (5 bases). This CDR3 has 15 residues. The V gene's germline CDR1 is SGHRS and CDR2 YFSETQ. V was pared by 0 bases and J by 3 bases, with 13 bases between. The CDR3 spells CASSLVAGISYEQYF. CDR3 nucleotide sequence: TGCGCCAGCAGCTTGGTTGCAGGGATCAGCTACGAGCAGTACTTC.

This clonotype was picked up a small number of times. The chain has TRBV6-5 and TRBJ1-3; no clear D. Looked up from germline, CDR1 is MNHEY and CDR2 is SVGAGI. Deletions cut 0 bases from V and 0 bases from J, with 12 bases between. The CDR3 loop spans 17 amino acids. CDR3 DNA sequence: TGTGCCAGCAGTTACTCTGCGGCCTCGAGCTCTGGAAACACCATATATTTT. It encodes CASSYSAASSSGNTIYF.

This clonotype was counted at least ten times. The rearrangement uses TRBV6-1 and TRBJ2-1; TRBD2 agrees at 10 bases. This CDR3 is built from 15 residues. J lost 4 bases, V lost 6 bases, and 6 bases had no gene match. Per germline, CDR1 MNHNS and CDR2 SASEGT. The CDR3 spells CASRDGLADYNEQFF. The CDR3 DNA sequence: TGTGCCAGCAGGGATGGACTAGCGGATTACAATGAGCAGTTCTTC.

The chain joins TRBV27 to TRBJ1-1, with TRBD1 matching over 7 bases. Germline trimming cut 4 bases from V and 0 bases from J; bases unmatched to any gene: 8. Germline CDR1 MNHEY, CDR2 SMNVEV (reference sequence). This CDR3 has 16 residues. CDR3 sequence reads: CASSSRTGPMNTEAFF. The DNA for the CDR3 is TGTGCCAGCAGTTCCCGGACAGGACCAATGAACACTGAAGCTTTCTTT.

This clonotype was seen at least ten times. The chain joins TRBV18 to TRBJ2-3, with TRBD2 identical over 10 bases. The germline V gene has CDR1 KGHSH and CDR2 LQKENI. This CDR3 is 15 amino acids long. V shed 8 bases and J 1 base; nucleotides not matched to a gene: 6. The CDR3 bases are TGTGCCAGCAGCCCCGGGACTAGCGGCACAGATACGCAGTATTTT. Translating gives CASSPGTSGTDTQYF.

This clonotype was recorded a few times. Being one base from a much bigger clone, this may be a read error. The genes are TRBV3-1 and TRBJ2-3; D is uncertain. Between the trimmed V and J ends, which lost 8 bases and 2 bases, there was a span of 14 bases. The germline V gene encodes CDR1 LGHDT and CDR2 YNNKEL (reference sequence). The CDR3 length is 14 residues. CDR3 bases: TGTGCCAGCGCCCCGGGCCTCCCCACAGATACGCAGTATTTT. Translating it yields CASAPGLPTDTQYF.

The J gene is TRBJ1-2, the V gene TRBV20-1; possibly TRBD1 for D (6 bases). The CDR3 totals 14 residues. Germline V gene data show CDR1 as DFQATT and CDR2 as SNEGSKA (reference sequence). The V and J ends lost 0 bases and 7 bases respectively, with 15 bases between them. CDR3 region: CSARERTVLSGYTF. CDR3 nucleotide sequence: TGCAGTGCTAGAGAGAGGACAGTCTTATCTGGCTACACCTTC.

This clonotype showed up many times. The chain uses TRBV28 and TRBJ2-1, with 9 bases matching TRBD1. CDR1 is MDHEN, CDR2 SYDVKM, per germline. With V trimmed by 3 bases and J by 4 bases, 7 bases remained unmatched. This CDR3 region has 16 residues. CDR3 residues: CASSFAIGTGYNEQFF. In DNA, the CDR3 is TGTGCCAGCAGTTTCGCAATAGGGACAGGGTACAATGAGCAGTTCTTC. The entire variable domain, with the rest obtained from reference TRBV28 and TRBJ2-1, is as follows: DVKVTQSSRYLVKRTGEKVFLECVQDMDHENMFWYRQDPGLGLRLIYFSYDVKMKEKGDIPEGYSVSREKKERFSLILESASTNQTSMYLCASSFAIGTGYNEQFFGPGTRLTVL.

This clonotype was found many times. The rearrangement uses TRBV6-2 or TRBV6-3 and TRBJ2-5; D is possibly TRBD1 (6 bases). The CDR3 covers 15 residues. The V end lost 6 bases, the J end lost 2 bases, and 16 bases lay between the germline ends. Germline V CDR1 and CDR2: MNHEY, SVGEGT. In DNA form, the CDR3 reads TGTGCCAGCAGATCGCACGGCCAGGGGCAAGAGACCCAGTACTTC. This gives the protein CASRSHGQGQETQYF.

Ten or more counts support this clonotype. The chain has TRBV11-3 and TRBJ2-1; D assignment may be TRBD1 or TRBD2 (5 bases each). The CDR3 consists of 15 residues. CDR1 is SGHNT, CDR2 YENEEA, per germline. V dropped 0 bases and J dropped 9 bases, with 15 bases sitting between them. CDR3 sequence reads: CASSLDQGPDSEQFF. CDR3 nucleotide sequence: TGTGCCAGCAGCTTAGATCAGGGACCCGACTCTGAGCAGTTCTTC.

This clonotype was detected ten times or more. The chain has TRBV6-1 and TRBJ1-1; D is possibly TRBD1 (6 bases). Trimming removed 7 bases from V and 0 bases from J, with 18 bases in between. Germline CDR1 MNHNS, CDR2 SASEGT. The CDR3 loop spans 16 amino acids. The CDR3, as DNA: TGTGCCAGCACCCCGCCTGGACAGAAAATGAACACTGAAGCTTTCTTT. Translated: CASTPPGQKMNTEAFF.

V usage is TRBV6-1 and J usage is TRBJ1-5; TRBD1 might be the D (6 bases). CDR1 is MNHNS, CDR2 SASEGT, per germline. The CDR3 runs to 16 residues. V shed 5 bases and J shed 8 bases, with 22 bases lying between them. The CDR3 DNA sequence: TGTGCCAGCAGTCGCCCTCCTTTCCAGGGGCAGGAGCCCCAGCATTTT. Encoded protein: CASSRPPFQGQEPQHF.

This clonotype was seen only a few times. This chain uses TRBV3-1 with TRBJ2-7; a weak D match, TRBD1 (6 bases). Germline V lookup: CDR1 LGHDT, CDR2 YNNKEL (reference sequence). There are 13 residues in the CDR3. V lost 6 bases, J lost 6 bases, and 15 bases lay in between. The CDR3, as DNA: TGTGCCAGCAGGCCTGAAGGGGGAAGCGAGCAGTACTTC. It translates to CASRPEGGSEQYF.

This clonotype was observed a handful of times. The V call is TRBV2, the J call TRBJ2-2; no clear D. Germline CDR1 is SNHLY and CDR2 is FYNNEI. This CDR3 has 14 amino acids. The germline V and J ends were trimmed by 4 bases and 0 bases, with 6 bases remaining between them. CDR3 sequence reads: CASSARTNTGELFF. The CDR3 DNA reads TGTGCCAGCAGTGCCCGAACGAACACCGGGGAGCTGTTTTTT.

This clonotype was seen at least ten times. The chain has TRBV12-3 or TRBV12-4 and TRBJ2-3; D may be TRBD1 (6 bases). This CDR3 has 15 residues. Trimming pared 6 bases from V and 2 bases from J, leaving 15 bases between. The CDR3 region has the DNA TGTGCCAGCAGCCTAGGACAGACCAACACAGATACGCAGTATTTT. It codes for CASSLGQTNTDTQYF.

In its sample, this clonotype was seen once. The chain has TRBV6-1 and TRBJ2-7; TRBD2 is a possible D gene (5 bases). Trimming left V 6 bases short and J 6 bases short, with 18 bases between. This CDR3 contains 14 residues. Looked up from germline, CDR1 is MNHNS and CDR2 is SASEGT. The CDR3 region is CASREPNAEGEQYF. The CDR3 coding sequence is TGTGCCAGCAGAGAGCCTAACGCTGAGGGCGAGCAGTACTTC.

This clonotype came up many times. The chain combines TRBV2 with TRBJ2-5, with D perhaps assigned TRBD1 or TRBD2 (5 bases each). This CDR3 is 14 amino acids long. Trimming shortened V by 4 bases and J by 9 bases, and 18 bases separated the two germline ends. Germline CDR1 reads SNHLY; CDR2 reads FYNNEI. CDR3 in amino acids: CASSGEGRVGAQYF. CDR3 DNA: TGTGCCAGCAGTGGAGAGGGCAGGGTCGGGGCCCAGTACTTC.

J is TRBJ2-1 and V is TRBV5-1; 10 positions agree with TRBD1. Germline values: CDR1 SGHRS, CDR2 YFSETQ. V was pared by 4 bases and J by 8 bases, with 9 bases of the junction left unmatched. The CDR3 totals 15 residues. The CDR3: CASSEGQGFGYEQFF. CDR3 DNA sequence: TGCGCCAGCAGCGAGGGACAGGGGTTCGGGTATGAGCAGTTCTTC.

This clonotype was counted at least ten times. This chain links TRBV5-1 with TRBJ2-1, with D hard to call. Germline CDR1 SGHRS, CDR2 YFSETQ. The CDR3 loop spans 21 amino acids. Trimming cost V 6 bases and J 1 base, with 32 bases left between them. DNA of the CDR3: TGCGCCAGCACTTCACGAGATTACGTAAGGGCGAGTCGCAATTCCTACAATGAGCAGTTCTTC. Its protein is CASTSRDYVRASRNSYNEQFF.